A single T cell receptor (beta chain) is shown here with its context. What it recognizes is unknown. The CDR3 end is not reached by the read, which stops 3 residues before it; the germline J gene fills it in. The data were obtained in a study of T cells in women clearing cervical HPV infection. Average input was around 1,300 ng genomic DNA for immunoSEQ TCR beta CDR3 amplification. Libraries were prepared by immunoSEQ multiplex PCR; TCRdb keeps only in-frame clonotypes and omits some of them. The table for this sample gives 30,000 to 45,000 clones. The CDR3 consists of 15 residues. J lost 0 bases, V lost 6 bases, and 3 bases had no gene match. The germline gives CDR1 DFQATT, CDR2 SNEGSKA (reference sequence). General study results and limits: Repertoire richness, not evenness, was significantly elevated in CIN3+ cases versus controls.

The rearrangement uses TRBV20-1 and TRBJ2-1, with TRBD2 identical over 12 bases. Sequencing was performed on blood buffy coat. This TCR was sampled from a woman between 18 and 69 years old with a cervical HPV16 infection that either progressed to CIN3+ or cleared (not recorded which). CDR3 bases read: TGCAGTGCCTCGACTAGCGGGAGCTCCTACAATGAG. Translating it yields CSASTSGSSYNE. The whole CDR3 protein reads CSASTSGSSYNEQFF.